The 6 T cell receptor beta chains reported below all come from one sample, sequenced in a study of T cells in Graves' hyperthyroidism and ophthalmopathy. The investigators amplified TCR beta CDR3 regions from RNA transcripts. The HTBI primer set served for first-round RT-PCR of the TCR CDR3. Using its own MiXCR run on the multiplex PCR reads, TCRdb lists one record per CDR3 protein. The repertoire has roughly 99,000 distinct CDR3 sequences, 16% of them found once; the top ten carry 35% to 50%. The sample was blood. These receptors all come from a woman between 45 and 65 years old with Graves' hyperthyroidism.

The chain uses TRBV11-2 and TRBJ2-7, with D tentatively TRBD2 (5 bases). There are 15 residues in the CDR3. Germline CDR1 SGHAT, CDR2 FQNNGV. This chain's CDR3 is CASSLVGDPTYEQYV. CDR3 in DNA: TGTGCCAGCAGCTTAGTGGGAGACCCCACCTATGAGCAGTACGTC.

Ten or more counts support this clonotype. The gene calls are TRBV2 and TRBJ1-1; maybe TRBD1 (6 bases). V was clipped by 10 bases and J by 0 bases, with 12 bases between them. This CDR3 spans 13 amino acids. Germline CDR1 and CDR2: SNHLY and FYNNEI. The CDR3 sequence: CATRGPLNTEAFF. In DNA form, the CDR3 reads TGTGCCACGCGGGGGCCCTTGAACACTGAAGCTTTCTTT.

At least ten counts were recorded for this clonotype. V and J are TRBV2 and TRBJ2-2; D call uncertain. V lost 2 bases to trimming and J lost 7 bases, with 11 bases between them. This CDR3 is built from 14 residues. Germline V gene lookup returns CDR1 SNHLY and CDR2 FYNNEI. The CDR3 sequence is CASSEYASGGELFF. As DNA, the CDR3 is TGTGCCAGCAGTGAATACGCCTCGGGCGGGGAGCTGTTTTTT.

Many counts were recorded for this clonotype. The chain carries TRBV29-1 and TRBJ2-1; 12 bases fit TRBD2. Germline values: CDR1 SQVTM, CDR2 ANQGSEA. V lost 0 bases and J lost 5; bases outside the gene matches: 2. This CDR3 comprises 15 residues. The DNA of the CDR3 is TGCAGCGTTGAAGATCTAGCGGGAGGGCACAATGAGCAGTTCTTC. It yields the protein CSVEDLAGGHNEQFF.

In this sample, this clonotype turned up many times. This chain links TRBV10-3 with TRBJ2-7; 7 bases map to TRBD2. V gave up 11 bases and J gave up 2 bases; unmatched junction bases: 15. This CDR3 contains 15 residues. Germline lookup yields CDR1 ENHRY and CDR2 SYGVKD. CDR3 nucleotide sequence: TGTGCCTCAAACAATCCTAGCGGCGGGACCTACGAGCAGTACTTC. Residues: CASNNPSGGTYEQYF.

This rearrangement joins TRBV20-1 to TRBJ2-1; the match to TRBD2 covers 10 bases. This CDR3 has 18 residues. Losses at the gene ends were 3 bases for V and 0 bases for J; bases not matched to a gene: 11. From germline, CDR1 is DFQATT and CDR2 SNEGSKA (reference sequence). The CDR3: CSARHLAGVPSSYNEQFF. The DNA of the CDR3 is TGCAGTGCTAGGCACCTAGCGGGAGTCCCGAGCTCCTACAATGAGCAGTTCTTC.